This T cell receptor (beta chain) is from a study of T-cell reconstitution after alpha-beta-depleted transplantation in children. A remark on this clonotype: With a much larger clone just one base away, this may be a read error.

Trimming stripped 0 bases from V and 5 bases from J, with 13 bases between. The germline V gene encodes CDR1 MGHRA and CDR2 YSYEKL. There are 15 residues in the CDR3. Unique molecular identifiers were built into the TCRbeta library. Each CDR3 protein is one row after TCRdb ran MiXCR on the PCR reads. The table has some 200,000 distinct CDR3 sequences, approximately 14% seen once. The receptor was isolated from a human donor who donated a stem cell graft to a child with acute lymphoblastic leukemia. V usage is TRBV4-1 and J usage is TRBJ2-5; D not certain. Material: PBMCs from the stem cell graft donor, obtained from the stem cell graft. The CDR3 sequence is CASSQDDVPWETQYF. The CDR3 nucleotides read TGCGCCAGCAGCCAAGATGACGTCCCCTGGGAGACCCAGTACTTC.